This T cell receptor (beta chain) was obtained from a study of T cell responses to AZD1222 COVID-19 vaccine. Repertoires were generated with immunoSEQ multiplex PCR, while TCRdb's copy carries only in-frame clones and drops some. The table records around 170,000 clones, roughly 88% of them present only once. CDR3 length: 12 residues. V lost 4 bases, J lost 2 bases, and 3 bases lay in between. Germline V gives CDR1 SEHNR, CDR2 FQNEAQ (reference sequence). Second-dose schedules of about 4 or about 12 weeks were combined. There are a few counts of this clone. Other nucleotide sequences in the sample specify the same CDR3.

The source material was peripheral blood, sampled 28 days after the second AZD1222 dose. The chain employs TRBV7-9 and TRBJ2-1; the D is unclear. This TCR was recovered from an adult who received the AZD1222 COVID-19 vaccine. CDR3 loop: CASSSTYNEQFF. CDR3 nucleotide sequence: TGTGCCAGCAGCTCCACCTACAATGAGCAGTTCTTC. The entire variable domain, with the rest obtained from reference TRBV7-9 and TRBJ2-1, is as follows: DTGVSQNPRHKITKRGQNVTFRCDPISEHNRLYWYRQTLGQGPEFLTYFQNEAQLEKSRLLSDRFSAERPKGSFSTLEIQRTEQGDSAMYLCASSSTYNEQFFGPGTRLTVL.